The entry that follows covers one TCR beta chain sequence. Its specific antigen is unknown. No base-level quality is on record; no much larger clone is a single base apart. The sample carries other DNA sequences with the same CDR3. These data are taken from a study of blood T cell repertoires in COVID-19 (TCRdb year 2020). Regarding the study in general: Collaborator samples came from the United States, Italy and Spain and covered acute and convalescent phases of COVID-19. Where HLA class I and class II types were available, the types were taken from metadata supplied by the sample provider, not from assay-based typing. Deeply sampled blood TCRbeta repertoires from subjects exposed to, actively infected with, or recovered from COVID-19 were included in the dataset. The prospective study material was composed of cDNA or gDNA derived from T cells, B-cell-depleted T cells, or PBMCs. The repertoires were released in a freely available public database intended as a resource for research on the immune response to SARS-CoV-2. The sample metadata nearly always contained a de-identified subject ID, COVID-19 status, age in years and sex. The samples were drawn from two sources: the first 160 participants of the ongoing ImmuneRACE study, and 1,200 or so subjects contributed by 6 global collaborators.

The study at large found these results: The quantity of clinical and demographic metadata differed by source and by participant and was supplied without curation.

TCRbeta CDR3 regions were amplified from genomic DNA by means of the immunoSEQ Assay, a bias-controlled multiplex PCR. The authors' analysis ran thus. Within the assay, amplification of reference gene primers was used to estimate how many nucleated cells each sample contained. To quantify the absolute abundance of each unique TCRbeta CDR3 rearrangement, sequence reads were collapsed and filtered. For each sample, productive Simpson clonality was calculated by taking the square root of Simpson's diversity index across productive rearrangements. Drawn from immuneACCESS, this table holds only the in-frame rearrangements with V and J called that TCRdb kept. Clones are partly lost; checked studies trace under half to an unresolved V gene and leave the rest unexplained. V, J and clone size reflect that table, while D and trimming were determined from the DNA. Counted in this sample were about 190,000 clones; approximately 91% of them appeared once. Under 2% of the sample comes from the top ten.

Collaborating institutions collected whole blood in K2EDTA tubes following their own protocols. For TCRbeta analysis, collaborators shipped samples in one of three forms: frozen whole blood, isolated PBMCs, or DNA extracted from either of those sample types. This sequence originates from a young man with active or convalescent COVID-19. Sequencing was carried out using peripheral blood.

Here the CDR3 is given as CASSLAGGSYNEQFF. Here is the DNA: TGTGCCAGCTCACTAGCGGGAGGTTCCTACAATGAGCAGTTCTTC. The sequence links TRBV18 to TRBJ2-1; the central 10 bases match TRBD2. The CDR3 sequence holds 15 residues, the cysteine and phenylalanine included. Left in the record is the CDR3 DNA by itself, 45 bases read in frame from the first base. Compared with germline, V lacks 4 bases and J lacks 1 base; bases without a gene match: 1. From the germline V gene, CDR1 is KGHSH and CDR2 is LQKENI.